A single sample is the source of the 17 T cell receptor beta chains below, sequenced in a study of T cells after yellow fever vaccination. TCRdb processed the 5' RACE reads anew with MiXCR; each CDR3 protein has one entry. The data hold some 400,000 distinct CDR3 sequences, with roughly 6.1% observed a single time. The sample was PBMCs, taken 5 days after the yellow fever booster vaccination. The origin of the receptors is a young man who received the YFV17D yellow fever vaccine.

This clonotype was counted ten times or more. The V call is TRBV28, the J call TRBJ2-1, with D possibly being TRBD2 (5 bases). Trimming took 8 bases from V and 1 from J, leaving 21 bases between them. Germline V CDR1 and CDR2: MDHEN, SYDVKM. The CDR3 extends over 17 amino acids. The DNA of the CDR3 is TGTGCCAGCTTGGGTTTGGTGAGCGGTTCGTCCTACAATGAGCAGTTCTTC. Translation: CASLGLVSGSSYNEQFF.

This clonotype was recorded many times. The rearrangement uses TRBV5-1 and TRBJ2-2, with a tentative D call TRBD1 (5 bases). Looked up from germline, CDR1 is SGHRS and CDR2 is YFSETQ. V dropped 6 bases and J dropped 1 base, with 7 bases sitting between them. The CDR3 spans 13 residues. CDR3 coding DNA: TGCGCCAGCAATGGACAGAACACCGGGGAGCTGTTTTTT. Its translation is CASNGQNTGELFF.

This clonotype has only a few counts. For the CDR3, the DNA is TGCGCCAGCAGCCAAGCGTCGGGGGGCTCCTACAATGAGCAGTTCTTC. It is translated as CASSQASGGSYNEQFF. The rearrangement joins TRBV4-3 to TRBJ2-1; TRBD2 aligns across 7 bases. Per germline, CDR1 LGHNA and CDR2 YSLEER. The CDR3 length is 16 residues. J was trimmed by 0 bases and V by 1 base; bases with no gene match: 3.

Many counts were recorded for this clonotype. This rearrangement joins TRBV7-2 to TRBJ2-2; 10 bases line up with TRBD1. Germline CDR1 reads SGHTA; CDR2 reads FQGNSA. This CDR3 is built from 15 residues. The V segment lost 1 base and the J segment 6 bases; nucleotides outside the gene matches: 2. The CDR3 protein is CASSLVGTGAGELFF. Here the CDR3 DNA reads TGTGCCAGCAGCTTAGTCGGGACAGGGGCCGGGGAGCTGTTTTTT.

This clonotype was observed at least ten times. This rearrangement joins TRBV11-2 to TRBJ2-7, with TRBD1 matching over 11 bases. Germline loops: CDR1 SGHAT, CDR2 FQNNGV. Unmatched junction bases numbered 6, after V lost 5 bases and J lost 3 bases. The CDR3 spans 15 residues. This CDR3 is CASSQDRGLYYEQYF. DNA for the CDR3: TGTGCCAGCAGCCAGGACAGGGGGCTTTACTACGAGCAGTACTTC.

The table lists this clonotype with a few counts. The genes are TRBV12-3 or TRBV12-4 and TRBJ2-1, with 7 bases fitting TRBD1. CDR3 length: 11 residues. The junction had 1 base not matched to a gene; V was cut back by 6 bases and J by 8 bases. CDR3 region: CASSGTDEQFF. Here the CDR3 DNA reads TGTGCCAGCAGCGGGACAGATGAGCAGTTCTTC.

In this sample, this clonotype turned up a few times. The chain uses TRBV28 and TRBJ2-1; TRBD2 matches 7 bases. V shed 5 bases and J 4 bases; nucleotides not matched to a gene: 5. The CDR3 sequence is 14 residues long. The germline gives CDR1 MDHEN, CDR2 SYDVKM. This CDR3 reads CASSRGGGYNEQFF. In DNA form, the CDR3 reads TGTGCCAGCAGTCGGGGCGGGGGATACAATGAGCAGTTCTTC.

The J gene is TRBJ2-3, the V gene TRBV5-1; tentatively, D is TRBD2 (6 bases). V was shortened by 4 bases and J by 6 bases, with 15 bases between the two germline ends. The germline CDR1 and CDR2 sequences are SGHRS and YFSETQ. The CDR3 covers 14 residues. CDR3 DNA sequence: TGCGCCAGCAGCGTCTCGCGGGAAACCGATACGCAGTATTTT. This encodes CASSVSRETDTQYF.

This clonotype was counted only a few times. The genes are TRBV20-1 and TRBJ2-7; a weak D match, TRBD1 (7 bases). CDR1 is DFQATT, CDR2 SNEGSKA, per germline (reference sequence). The CDR3 is made up of 14 amino acids. The V end was cut by 6 bases, the J end by 7 bases, with 22 bases between. The CDR3 sequence: CSALTPGVTGEQYF. The CDR3 region has the DNA TGCAGTGCCCTAACCCCGGGAGTGACAGGGGAGCAGTACTTC.

This clonotype occurred many times. The rearrangement links TRBV7-2 to TRBJ2-1; D is uncertain. Deletions cut 3 bases from V and 9 bases from J, with 12 bases between. In germline, CDR1 is SGHTA, CDR2 FQGNSA. The CDR3 runs 13 residues. CDR3 nucleotide sequence: TGTGCCAGCAGCTTGGCTGCAGGAGTTGAGCAGTTCTTC. Translated, it gives CASSLAAGVEQFF.

This clonotype has only a few counts. The gene calls are TRBV12-3 or TRBV12-4 and TRBJ1-2; TRBD1 matches 10 bases. The CDR3 contains 13 residues. Trimming cost V 1 base and J 7 bases; bases outside gene matches: 0. The CDR3 DNA sequence: TGTGCCAGCAGTTTAGGGGACAGGGGTGGCTACACCTTC. Residues: CASSLGDRGGYTF.

This clonotype has only a few counts. The gene calls are TRBV29-1 and TRBJ1-1, with D possibly matching TRBD1 (6 bases). Germline V CDR1 and CDR2: SQVTM, ANQGSEA. Between the trimmed V and J ends, which lost 4 bases and 2 bases, there was a span of 11 bases. CDR3 length: 13 amino acids. The CDR3 DNA reads TGCAGCGTTGGGGGGACATTTAACACTGAAGCTTTCTTT. Translation: CSVGGTFNTEAFF.

This clonotype was counted only a few times. J is TRBJ2-1 and V is TRBV10-2; TRBD1 matches at 9 bases. J was trimmed by 3 bases and V by 6 bases; bases with no gene match: 6. Germline CDR1 WSHSY, CDR2 SAAADI. The CDR3 contains 15 residues. The CDR3 DNA is TGCGCCAGCAGATATGGGACAGGGTACTACAATGAGCAGTTCTTC. It specifies CASRYGTGYYNEQFF.

In its sample, this clonotype was seen many times. The chain employs TRBV10-1 and TRBJ1-6; 7 positions agree with TRBD1. This CDR3 has 15 amino acids. V was clipped by 8 bases and J by 4 bases; unmatched bases: 8. Germline V gives CDR1 WNHNN, CDR2 SYGVQD (reference sequence). The CDR3 nucleotides read TGCGCCAGCCGGCGGGACAGCTTTTATAATTCACCCCTCCACTTT. It encodes CASRRDSFYNSPLHF.

This clonotype was detected only a few times. The chain joins TRBV28 to TRBJ2-2; D might be TRBD1 (6 bases). Germline V lookup: CDR1 MDHEN, CDR2 SYDVKM. The CDR3 extends over 14 amino acids. The germline V and J ends were trimmed by 11 bases and 2 bases, with 15 bases remaining between them. The CDR3 DNA sequence: TGTGCCGCAGGGGCAGTACTCAACACCGGGGAGCTGTTTTTT. This gives the protein CAAGAVLNTGELFF.

The genes are TRBV7-2 and TRBJ2-2, with 11 bases identical to TRBD2. CDR1 is SGHTA and CDR2 is FQGNSA in the germline V gene. This CDR3 is built from 16 residues. With V trimmed by 5 bases and J by 4 bases, 6 bases remained unmatched. CDR3 sequence reads: CASSGTGTSGTGELFF. The CDR3 DNA is TGTGCCAGCAGCGGAACCGGGACTAGCGGCACCGGGGAGCTGTTTTTT.

This clonotype was found a few times. The chain carries TRBV5-1 and TRBJ2-3; 11 positions match TRBD2. Germline loops: CDR1 SGHRS, CDR2 YFSETQ. The V segment lost 4 bases and the J segment 2 bases; nucleotides outside the gene matches: 9. This CDR3 comprises 17 residues. Here the CDR3 DNA reads TGCGCCAGCAGCCTCGCACCGGGACTAGCGGTCACAGATACGCAGTATTTT. It codes for CASSLAPGLAVTDTQYF. The full variable domain, completed using reference TRBV5-1 and TRBJ2-3, is KAGVTQTPRYLIKTRGQQVTLSCSPISGHRSVSWYQQTPGQGLQFLFEYFSETQRNKGNFPGRFSGRQFSNSRSEMNVSTLELGDSALYLCASSLAPGLAVTDTQYFGPGTRLTVL.